Included here is one T cell receptor (beta chain) sequence, with context. The V end was cut by 4 bases, the J end by 4 bases, with 11 bases between. CDR3 length equals 13 residues. The V gene's germline CDR1 is SGHNT and CDR2 YYREEE (reference sequence). This sample was included in a study of T cell changes during pregnancy in multiple sclerosis. Assay used: immunoSEQ multiplex PCR; TCRdb lists only in-frame clones, some missing. The sample has around 69,000 clones; over 75% are singletons. Sequencing was performed on CD8+ T cells from peripheral blood mononuclear cells, taken before pregnancy. This sequence was found in a female donor with multiple sclerosis, enrolled in a pregnancy study. The chain couples TRBV5-4 to TRBJ2-5; D gene ambiguous. CDR3 in DNA: TGTGCCAGCAGCCTACGAGCCGTAGAGACCCAGTACTTC. It yields the protein CASSLRAVETQYF.